The 2 T cell receptor beta chains below all came from one sample that was sequenced in a study of cytomegalovirus exposure and HLA in healthy donors. PCR was performed using 60 Vbeta and 13 Jbeta primers. Method: immunoSEQ multiplex PCR; TCRdb's copy keeps in-frame clones and lacks some. In the table there are more than 90,000 clones, around 80% of which are singletons. The sample consisted of PBMCs. The receptor source for this set is a woman aged 18-29 years in good health and CMV-seropositive.

The V call is TRBV5-8, the J call TRBJ2-7; D call uncertain. This CDR3 has 10 residues. Germline CDR1 reads SGHTS; CDR2 reads YDEGEE. The V end was cut by 4 bases, the J end by 3 bases, with 2 bases between. In DNA form, the CDR3 reads TGTGCCAGCAGCCACTACGAGCAGTACTTC. This gives the protein CASSHYEQYF.

The sample holds a few counts of this clone. The chain joins TRBV7-9 to TRBJ2-5; no clear D gene. There are 13 residues in the CDR3. The ends were cut back, 5 bases at V and 5 bases at J, with 12 bases in the middle. The germline gives CDR1 SEHNR, CDR2 FQNEAQ (reference sequence). The CDR3 reads CASSDSTVETQYF. The CDR3 DNA reads TGTGCCAGCAGCGACTCCACCGTGGAGACCCAGTACTTC.